The entry below gives a single T cell receptor beta chain sequence along with its context. Its antigen is not yet known. No quality values exist for individual bases; no much larger clone is one base distant. This record comes from a study of cytomegalovirus exposure and HLA in healthy donors (dated by TCRdb to the late 2010s). Study-wide context: According to an earlier analysis of 550 to 750 of the donors, about 179 million T cells yielded some 110 million unique TCR beta sequences and around 280 Gb of sequence data. All discovery cohort repertoires had been generated using a single sequencing platform. In an earlier analysis of roughly 580 of the donors, high-throughput TCR beta sequencing was used to judge whether each TCR beta V gene segment behaved as functional or pseudogenic. Across 398 genotyped donors of the cohort, an average of approximately 220,000 unique TCR beta nucleotide sequences per donor were sequenced, and roughly 17% of those sequences were non-productive. To predict cytomegalovirus infection status, the study brought together high-throughput TCR immunosequencing, statistical association of individual TCRs with disease status, and machine learning. A later analysis re-analyzed previously published TCR beta repertoires from 500 to 700 donors and added high-resolution HLA genotyping to study TCR occurrence patterns. A later genetic analysis took genome-wide SNP genotypes for 398 of the 666 donors and used that subset as a discovery cohort. An early release that covered roughly 600 HLA-typed donors contained around 330 gigabases of sequencing data and about 84 million unique TCR sequences. The number of typed donors differed by locus: 629-630 for A, B, C, DRB1 and DQB1; approximately 530 for DQA1; roughly 600 for DPA1; and roughly 470 for DPB1. HLA typing covered class I and class II loci at four-digit resolution. The later analysis used no new phenotypic data to find candidate immune exposures, relying instead on TCR beta sequences and their occurrence across donors. Donor age, sex, ethnicity and CMV serostatus were collected together with the repertoire data. Of the roughly 430 genotyped donors, 65% to 90% fell in the genetic ancestry cluster associated with self-reported Caucasian donors. Using immunosequencing, the study profiled T cell repertoires from fewer than 850 subjects and related those repertoires to cytomegalovirus serostatus. Besides the first cohort of hundreds of subjects, a separate validation cohort made up of 120 different subjects was used. About five DR-DQ haplotypes were treated as single units for association and clustering because of strong linkage in the cohort. The study was designed to test whether signatures of past pathogen exposure could be identified by cataloging public T cell receptors.

There are 13 amino acids in the CDR3, from cysteine to phenylalanine inclusive. Of the read, only the CDR3 DNA is kept; its 39 bases are in frame from base 1. The germline V gene (reference sequence) supplies CDR1 GTSNPN and CDR2 SVGIG. In total, 666 healthy bone marrow donors made up the cohort. Cohort members were all nominally healthy when sampled, although unrecorded immune exposures were likely present. The donor tested CMV seronegative and was one of the 352 seronegative cohort members. A peripheral blood sample was collected from each donor, and TCR beta sequencing was performed on peripheral blood mononuclear cells. Genomic DNA was extracted from the blood cell samples with the Qiagen DNeasy Blood Extraction Kit. General conclusions and limits of the study: In a later analysis, TCR association rates were found to vary across HLA loci, with the most associated TCRs seen for DRB1 alleles and the fewest for HLA-C alleles. Most CMV-associated TCR beta chains appeared to be HLA-restricted in a later analysis, and the HLA associations seemed to be driven largely by CMV exposure. Sequencing depth was assumed to be roughly uniform across donors in the presence/absence analyses, though that assumption may not hold. Compared with equally common non-associated chains, HLA-associated TCR beta chains in a later analysis were more clonally expanded and had lower generation probabilities. Immune exposure information for the cohort was limited to CMV serostatus. Cytomegalovirus status was reported to be diagnosed by the classifier with high specificity and sensitivity in both the original and validation cohorts. Correlated functional status among segregating V segments might be attributable to linkage disequilibrium, but an unknown experimental factor could not be ruled out. Compared with the roughly 600-donor mean, donors in an Asian-associated ancestry cluster had fewer N-insertions in productive TCRs, according to a later genetic analysis. V-gene and J-gene trimming of TCR beta chains was associated with a missense DCLRE1C variant in a later genetic analysis, and the association was replicated in an independent cohort. In a later analysis, several top co-occurrence clusters were reported to appear linked to parvovirus B19, influenza, CMV and Epstein-Barr virus. A further reported finding was that TCR beta sequences accurately predicted the HLA-A and HLA-B alleles for most subjects in the first cohort. In an earlier analysis of roughly 560 of the donors, most TCR beta V segments were observed in productive rearrangements about 87% or about 30% of the time, broadly matching IMGT annotations. HLA typing was unavailable for some donors at each locus, so association tests used only the typed subset. Most TCR sequences were observed very rarely across donors, whereas some public TCRs were present in many individuals. In this cohort, only TCR beta chains were sequenced, and detectable features were limited by the absence of alpha or paired-chain data. In a later analysis, about 17,000 TCR beta sequences were associated with specific HLA alleles at a false discovery rate of 0.05. According to the authors, the approach could potentially be generalized to other disease states and immunological phenotypes. Because counts were too low, seventeen rarely observed V segments, including chromosome 9 orphons, were excluded from the earlier analysis of fewer than 650 of the donors. Some IMGT-functional V segments, including TRBV6-2 and TRBV6-3, could not be distinguished by the 87-base-pair reads and were therefore excluded. A total of roughly 160 TCR beta chains were listed by the study as associated with cytomegalovirus. Strong co-occurrence of HLA alleles, especially DR and DQ, made assigning TCR associations to individual alleles difficult. A group of highly shared sequence variants was considered likely to be a technical artifact of the sequencing pipeline. A few of the identified cytomegalovirus-associated TCR beta chains were confirmed in vitro to be specific for cytomegalovirus antigens.

Library creation used the immunoSEQ multiplex PCR assay. For the multiplex PCR, a mixture combining 60 forward primers for TCR Vbeta segments and 13 reverse primers for TCR Jbeta segments was used. The CDR3 region of rearranged TCR beta genes was amplified from genomic DNA with a multiplex PCR assay. On the Illumina HiSeq System, the amplified TCR beta libraries were sequenced as 87-base-pair reads. In the paper's pipeline: In a later analysis, some 80 million unique TCR beta chains were counted across the roughly 670 repertoires, and some 10 million of these chains were shared by at least two donors. To remove PCR and sequencing errors, raw reads were error-corrected and collapsed into unique sequences using a nearest-neighbor algorithm that merged closely related sequences. V, D and J gene segments were assigned by aligning CDR3 sequences to IMGT reference sequences. For a sequence to be retained, a match of at least six nucleotides to both a V gene segment and a J gene segment was required. A rearrangement was called productive if the CDR3 had no stop codons and remained in frame with V and J, and every other rearrangement was called non-productive. Following IMGT convention, CDR3 was defined as the stretch from the second conserved V-encoded cysteine up to the conserved J-encoded phenylalanine. Sequences without an unambiguous match to a single V gene segment were excluded from the earlier analysis of approximately 600 of the donors. An earlier analysis of several hundred of the donors called V segments functional above 56.7% productive rearrangements and segregating when the between-donor standard deviation exceeded 5%. A statistical classification framework was developed to diagnose cytomegalovirus status using the catalog of TCR beta chain sequences. V and J gene assignment, in a later analysis, came from comparing TCR nucleotide sequences with IMGT/GENE-DB human TR gene sequences. Using the TCRdist pipeline, a later analysis assigned CDR3 sequences along with most-parsimonious VDJ recombination scenarios. In a later analysis, every TCR beta chain was defined by the combination of its CDR3 amino acid sequence and its V-gene family, and reads without a unique V-gene family were dropped. A later analysis removed 600 or so highly shared, low-generation-probability nucleotide sequences to deal with suspected cross-contamination and a sequencing artifact. A later analysis calculated a clonal expansion index for each public chain from normalized within-repertoire ranks of inferred template counts. In a later analysis, generation probabilities were computed with a VDJ recombination model fitted to out-of-frame rearrangements, and the resulting probabilities were checked against IGoR. In a later analysis, TCR-TCR, TCR-HLA and TCR-CMV co-occurrence was scored with hypergeometric tests, and a repertoire-size bias correction was applied to TCR pairs. In a later analysis, false discovery rates were estimated by permuting HLA or CMV assignments 20 times. In a later analysis, co-occurring TCRs were grouped with DBSCAN, and TCRdist sequence similarity was added when clustering was performed within HLA-allele-positive subsets. Repertoires with fewer than 30,000 or more than 120,000 public chains, plus five repertoires with anomalous nucleotide sharing, were excluded from co-occurrence clustering. The source is immuneACCESS, and TCRdb retained only in-frame sequences with V and J called. Part of the clones is not carried over; for the studies checked, unresolved V genes explain less than half of this, and the remainder is unexplained. That table is the source of V, J and clone size, and D and trimming were worked out from the DNA. This sample has around 200,000 clones in its table, and roughly 80% of those were observed once. About 3.4% of the sample is taken by the ten largest.

Material for sequencing was PBMCs. This receptor was identified in a female donor in good health and CMV-seronegative. The chain is assembled from TRBV30 and TRBJ2-6; TRBD2 could be the D gene, as 5 bases match. The CDR3 region: CSGLSRGANVLTF. In nucleotide form, the sequence is TGTTCTGGACTCTCGCGTGGGGCCAACGTCCTGACTTTC.